This TCR beta chain was obtained from a study of T cell responses to AZD1222 COVID-19 vaccine. Here immunoSEQ multiplex PCR was the method, and the copy in TCRdb shows in-frame clones only, minus some. The sample has roughly 130,000 clones; over 75% are singletons. From germline, CDR1 is SQVTM and CDR2 ANQGSEA. CDR3 length: 12 residues. Trimming took off 4 bases at V and 4 bases at J, with 10 bases between the two ends. V and J are TRBV29-1 and TRBJ1-1, with D perhaps TRBD1 (5 bases). The receptor was derived from an adult in good health. The sequenced sample was peripheral blood, obtained on day 0 of AZD1222 vaccination. The CDR3 is CSVVEGFTEAFF. For the CDR3, the DNA is TGCAGCGTTGTTGAGGGGTTCACTGAAGCTTTCTTT.